Detailed here is one T cell receptor beta chain. Making TCR beta cDNA involved around 500 ng total RNA and a constant-region primer. Slightly modified ARM-PCR served as the procedure for the TCR beta libraries. These libraries came from three rounds of nested multiplex PCR. Rounds one and two of PCR, each of around 9 cycles, were primed with TRBV1-TRBV30 forward primers and a C-beta reverse primer. TCRdb re-called the multiplex PCR reads through MiXCR, storing one row per CDR3 protein. Here the sample spans about 120,000 distinct CDR3 sequences, approximately 71% being singletons. This sample is drawn from a study of tumor-infiltrating lymphocytes in primary liver carcinoma. Between roughly 20 and 30 mg of unsorted bulk tissue served as the source from which RNA and DNA were co-extracted. Surgical resection served as treatment for the primary liver carcinoma of these patients. J was trimmed by 2 bases and V by 6 bases; bases with no gene match: 23. The CDR3 spans 20 residues.

This chain connects TRBV12-3 or TRBV12-4 to TRBJ1-1; 8 bases align to TRBD1. Sequencing was performed on tumor-adjacent normal liver tissue. The clonotype was recovered from a woman in her fifties or sixties with primary liver carcinoma and hepatitis B virus infection. CDR3 nucleotides: TGTGCCAGCAGCCACGGACAGGGAAGGCAATTTCTAGATCCCAACACTGAAGCTTTCTTT. This translates into CASSHGQGRQFLDPNTEAFF.